This TCR beta chain came from a study of PD-1 blockade in mismatch repair-deficient tumors. About the study: Enrolled about 2012-2016, patients had progressing, pretreated mismatch repair-deficient cancers of more than ten types. General study points: After pembrolizumab, tumor-resident clones rose rapidly, then generally contracted before radiologic responses.

Trimming removed 2 bases from V and 3 bases from J; junction bases left unmatched: 6. This CDR3 comprises 15 residues. Data came from immunoSEQ multiplex PCR; TCRdb stores just in-frame clones and leaves some out. This table holds 11,000 to 15,000 clones, around 80% found once. Comment on this clone: Its antigen is currently unknown.

This TCR came from an adult with mismatch repair-deficient cancer. The chain uses TRBV5-3 and TRBJ2-7; the match to TRBD1 covers 9 bases. TRBV5-3 is an ORF, and what it does is uncertain. The starting material was PBMCs, obtained around 15 weeks after starting pembrolizumab. Here the CDR3 reads CARSFAGTGYYEQYF. CDR3 DNA sequence: TGTGCCAGAAGCTTTGCCGGGACAGGGTACTACGAGCAGTACTTC.